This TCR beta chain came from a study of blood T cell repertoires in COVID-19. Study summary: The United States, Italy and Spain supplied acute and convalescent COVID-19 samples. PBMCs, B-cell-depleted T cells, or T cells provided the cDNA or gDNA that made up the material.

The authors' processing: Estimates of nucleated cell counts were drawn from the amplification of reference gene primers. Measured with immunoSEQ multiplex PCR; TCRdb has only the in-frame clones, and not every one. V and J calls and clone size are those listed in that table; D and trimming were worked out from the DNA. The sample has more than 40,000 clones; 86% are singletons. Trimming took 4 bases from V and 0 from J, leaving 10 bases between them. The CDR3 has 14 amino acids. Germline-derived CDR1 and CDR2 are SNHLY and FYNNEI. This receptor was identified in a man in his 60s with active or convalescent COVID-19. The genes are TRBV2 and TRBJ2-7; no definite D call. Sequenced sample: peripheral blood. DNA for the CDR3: TGTGCCAGCAGTGGGCCTCCAGACTCCTACGAGCAGTACTTC. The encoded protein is CASSGPPDSYEQYF.